This TCR beta chain was recovered during a study of blood T cell repertoires in COVID-19. Germline V gene lookup returns CDR1 MGHRA and CDR2 YSYEKL. V lost 1 base and J lost 0, with 10 bases in between. The CDR3 extends over 15 amino acids. Those who participated ranged in age from about 18 to 95 years and resided in approximately 23 US areas. Self-reported history from a screening survey and questionnaire set each donor's cohort. Two negative PCRs, clearance, or symptom resolution characterized the recovered Cohort 3 donors. Original processing methods: Cell counts per sample came from amplifying reference gene primers. Libraries were prepared by immunoSEQ multiplex PCR; TCRdb keeps only in-frame clonotypes and omits some of them. V, J and clone size are those of that table, while D and trimming were read from the DNA. Of a few hundred thousand clones detected, 75% to 90% appear once; the ten largest clones hold 1%.

The sequencing sample was made of PBMCs or T cells enriched from blood (not recorded which). The clonotype was recovered from a man aged 18-30 years who had recovered from COVID-19. This chain links TRBV4-1 with TRBJ2-7; tentative D call: TRBD1 (5 bases). CDR3 in amino acids: CASSQVQGISYEQYF. CDR3 sequence (DNA): TGCGCCAGCAGCCAAGTTCAGGGAATCTCCTACGAGCAGTACTTC.